This T cell receptor (beta chain) was captured by sequencing in a study of blood T cell repertoires in COVID-19. About the study: Whether acute or convalescent, the COVID-19 samples came from the United States, Italy and Spain.

This clone is a singleton in its sample. Clones were read by immunoSEQ multiplex PCR, and TCRdb kept only the in-frame ones, dropping some. The repertoire holds fewer than 100,000 clones, with roughly 80% as singletons. CDR1 and CDR2 (germline): SQVTM, ANQGSEA. There are 13 residues in the CDR3. Trimming cost V 5 bases and J 7 bases; bases outside gene matches: 6. Sequencing was done on a sample of peripheral blood. V usage is TRBV29-1 and J usage is TRBJ2-7; 12 bases map to TRBD1. This TCR was recovered from a human donor in a cohort sampled during active COVID-19. The CDR3 protein is CSVPGQGAAEQYF. The CDR3 DNA sequence: TGCAGCGTTCCGGGACAGGGGGCTGCGGAGCAGTACTTC.